This TCR beta chain was recorded in a study of blood T cell repertoires in COVID-19. In the original processing: Counts of nucleated cells, estimated from reference gene primer amplification, were obtained. Data came from immunoSEQ multiplex PCR; TCRdb stores just in-frame clones and leaves some out. V and J calls and clone size are those listed in that table; D and trimming were worked out from the DNA. The sample carries around 12,000 clones, 85% to 90% recorded once. V lost 4 bases and J lost 10; bases outside the gene matches: 5. CDR3 length equals 12 residues. CDR1 and CDR2 (germline): SGHDT, YYEEEE.

The rearrangement joins TRBV5-6 to TRBJ2-1; 7 bases agree with TRBD1. The sequencing input was peripheral blood. The sequence came from a woman aged 60-70 years with active COVID-19. CDR3 nucleotides: TGTGCCAGCAGCATGGGACAGTTGGAGCAGTTCTTC. This codes for CASSMGQLEQFF.